The next 8 T cell receptor beta chains were all read from a single sample in a study of blood T cell repertoires in COVID-19. Sequencing used immunoSEQ multiplex PCR; TCRdb keeps in-frame clones, though not all of them. This table has 300,000 to 500,000 clones, around 87% appearing once. What was sequenced was PBMCs or T cells enriched from blood (not recorded which). These receptors were taken from a woman aged 30 to 39 with acute COVID-19.

This clone was seen a single time. V gene TRBV11-1 combines with J gene TRBJ2-2; no clear D. The V and J ends lost 1 base and 6 bases respectively, with 9 bases between them. Germline loops: CDR1 SGHAT, CDR2 FQDESV (reference sequence). The CDR3 is 14 residues long. Here the CDR3 DNA reads TGTGCCAGCAGCTTAGGATCAGTATCCGGGGAGCTGTTTTTT. Protein product: CASSLGSVSGELFF.

The chain carries TRBV25-1 and TRBJ1-2; no clear D gene. CDR3 length: 12 residues. Germline-derived CDR1 and CDR2 are MGHDK and SYGVNS. V shed 1 base and J shed 4 bases, with 4 bases lying between them. The chain's CDR3 is CASSEWSYGYTF. The DNA of the CDR3 is TGTGCCAGCAGTGAATGGAGCTATGGCTACACCTTC.

V gene TRBV9 combines with J gene TRBJ1-4, with 7 bases matching TRBD1. CDR1 is SGDLS and CDR2 is YYNGEE in the germline V gene. The trim removed 4 bases at V and 8 bases at J, leaving 8 bases unmatched. This CDR3 contains 14 residues. The CDR3 sequence: CASSKTGLGEKLFF. The CDR3 bases are TGTGCCAGCAGCAAGACAGGGTTAGGGGAAAAACTGTTTTTT.

Of note for this clone: Other DNA sequences in the sample encode the same CDR3. The J gene is TRBJ2-1, the V gene TRBV7-3; the D gene is possibly TRBD1 (6 bases). The V gene's germline CDR1 is SGHTA and CDR2 FQGTGA. The V and J ends lost 5 bases and 0 bases respectively, with 11 bases between them. There are 15 residues in the CDR3. The CDR3 coding sequence is TGTGCCAGCAGCCCCGACAGGAGCTCCTACAATGAGCAGTTCTTC. This codes for CASSPDRSSYNEQFF.

The V and J genes are TRBV24-1 and TRBJ2-2, with 7 nucleotides matching TRBD2. The CDR3 runs 17 residues. The V gene end was trimmed by 4 bases and the J gene end by 5 bases; junction bases not matched to a gene: 12. The V gene's germline CDR1 is KGHDR and CDR2 SFDVKD. CDR3 bases: TGTGCCACCAGTGACGTTCAGAGGACGGGGGGAACCGGGGAGCTGTTTTTT. This sequence encodes CATSDVQRTGGTGELFF.

This clone was seen only once. V and J are TRBV7-2 and TRBJ2-7, with 10 bases aligning to TRBD1. The germline V gene encodes CDR1 SGHTA and CDR2 FQGNSA. V was pared by 6 bases and J by 4 bases, with 9 bases of the junction left unmatched. The CDR3 loop spans 15 amino acids. CDR3 nucleotide sequence: TGTGCCAGCAGTTTAACAGGGGACAGGGGTTACGAGCAGTACTTC. It specifies CASSLTGDRGYEQYF.

The chain employs TRBV5-1 and TRBJ1-3, with 8 bases identical to TRBD1. V shed 4 bases, J shed 6 bases, and the junction held 9 bases outside the gene matches. The CDR3 is 15 amino acids. Germline CDR1 and CDR2: SGHRS and YFSETQ. This CDR3 reads CASSLTGTGVNTIYF. For the CDR3, the DNA is TGCGCCAGCAGCCTAACCGGGACAGGAGTAAACACCATATATTTT.

This clone was seen at least ten times. The V call is TRBV2, the J call TRBJ1-2, with D perhaps matching TRBD1 (6 bases). This CDR3 comprises 14 residues. The germline V gene encodes CDR1 SNHLY and CDR2 FYNNEI. Trimming removed 1 base at V and 5 bases at J, with 11 bases between. The CDR3 sequence is CASSEDRARYGYTF. CDR3 sequence (DNA): TGTGCCAGCAGTGAAGACAGGGCGAGGTATGGCTACACCTTC.